These 10 T cell receptor beta chains were sequenced from one sample in a study of intratumoral heterogeneity in liver cancer. Some clones are missing from TCRdb's copy, which holds only in-frame ones; the method was immunoSEQ multiplex PCR. The sample lists 5,500 to 7,000 clones, over 55% occurring once. Tumour samples came from separate, distinct regions of the hepatocellular carcinoma nodule. This sample comprised tumor tissue, obtained before any cancer treatment. Receptor source: a woman in her seventies with hepatocellular carcinoma.

The chain uses TRBV5-1 and TRBJ2-2; either TRBD1 or TRBD2 may supply D (5 bases each). The CDR3 has 15 amino acids. The germline V gene encodes CDR1 SGHRS and CDR2 YFSETQ. Trimming shortened V by 4 bases and J by 0 bases, and 10 bases separated the two germline ends. The chain's CDR3 is CASSKGTSNTGELFF. In DNA, the CDR3 is TGCGCCAGCAGCAAGGGGACCTCGAACACCGGGGAGCTGTTTTTT. The whole variable domain, remainder taken from reference TRBV5-1 and TRBJ2-2, is KAGVTQTPRYLIKTRGQQVTLSCSPISGHRSVSWYQQTPGQGLQFLFEYFSETQRNKGNFPGRFSGRQFSNSRSEMNVSTLELGDSALYLCASSKGTSNTGELFFGEGSRLTVL.

CDR3 region: CASSSGQGSGYGYTF. CDR3 bases: TGTGCCAGCAGCTCCGGACAGGGAAGTGGCTATGGCTACACCTTC. The chain joins TRBV7-8 to TRBJ1-2; 8 nucleotides match TRBD1. The CDR3 covers 15 residues. J gave up 4 bases and V 4 bases, and 8 bases lay outside the gene matches. Germline CDR1 SGHVS, CDR2 FQNEAQ.

The gene calls are TRBV2 and TRBJ1-1, with D perhaps matching TRBD1 (6 bases). V was shortened by 6 bases and J by 6 bases, with 14 bases between the two germline ends. The CDR3 contains 13 residues. The germline V gene has CDR1 SNHLY and CDR2 FYNNEI. The DNA of the CDR3 is TGTGCCAGCAGCCCCTATGAGGGGGCTGAAGCTTTCTTT. Translated, it gives CASSPYEGAEAFF. Supplemented by reference TRBV2 and TRBJ1-1, the full variable domain reads EPEVTQTPSHQVTQMGQEVILRCVPISNHLYFYWYRQILGQKVEFLVSFYNNEISEKSEIFDDQFSVERPDGSNFTLKIRSTKLEDSAMYFCASSPYEGAEAFFGQGTRLTVV.

V gene TRBV5-1 combines with J gene TRBJ2-1, with D unclear. The CDR3 is made up of 14 amino acids. Per the germline V gene, CDR1 is SGHRS and CDR2 is YFSETQ. Trimming pared 1 base from V and 5 bases from J, leaving 10 bases between. The CDR3 nucleotides are TGCGCCAGCAGCTTGAGTGGCTGGAACAATGAGCAGTTCTTC. Residues: CASSLSGWNNEQFF.

This chain links TRBV6-5 with TRBJ2-1; D is unresolved. The CDR3 spans 15 residues. Looked up from germline, CDR1 is MNHEY and CDR2 is SVGAGI. V lost 6 bases, J lost 0 bases, and 12 bases lay in between. CDR3: CASRLGWSSYNEQFF. The CDR3 nucleotides are TGTGCCAGCAGGTTAGGCTGGAGCTCCTACAATGAGCAGTTCTTC.

The J gene is TRBJ1-5, the V gene TRBV14; possibly TRBD1 for D (5 bases). Germline CDR1 is SGHDN and CDR2 is FVKESK. Trimming pared 1 base from V and 1 base from J, leaving 20 bases between. The CDR3 runs 19 residues. The CDR3 DNA is TGTGCCAGCAGCCAAGCAGTCAGGGACCCGATATGGAGCAATCAGCCCCAGCATTTT. This codes for CASSQAVRDPIWSNQPQHF.

The chain is built from TRBV19 and TRBJ2-7; D uncertain. CDR3 size: 13 residues. V dropped 4 bases and J dropped 9 bases, with 16 bases sitting between them. Germline V CDR1 and CDR2: LNHDA, SQIVND (reference sequence). The CDR3 DNA sequence: TGTGCCAGTAGTAATTCTGGTGGTATTGGGCAGTACTTC. Protein sequence: CASSNSGGIGQYF.

The chain combines TRBV3-1 (or the pseudogene TRBV3-2) with TRBJ1-1, with no clear D. The CDR3 is made up of 16 amino acids. Deletions cut 5 bases from V and 4 bases from J, with 20 bases between. From germline, CDR1 is LGHDT and CDR2 YNNKEL (reference sequence). The CDR3 reads CASSCLDISIRTEAFF. CDR3 bases: TGTGCCAGCAGCTGTCTGGATATTTCAATTCGCACTGAAGCTTTCTTT.

V is TRBV28 and J is TRBJ1-5; the D is unclear. Trimming removed 6 bases from V and 0 bases from J, with 15 bases in between. Germline lookup yields CDR1 MDHEN and CDR2 SYDVKM. The CDR3 is made up of 16 amino acids. The CDR3 loop reads CASRGLHGYSNQPQHF. DNA for the CDR3: TGTGCCAGCAGAGGATTGCATGGGTATAGCAATCAGCCCCAGCATTTT. Supplemented by reference TRBV28 and TRBJ1-5, the full variable domain reads DVKVTQSSRYLVKRTGEKVFLECVQDMDHENMFWYRQDPGLGLRLIYFSYDVKMKEKGDIPEGYSVSREKKERFSLILESASTNQTSMYLCASRGLHGYSNQPQHFGDGTRLSIL.

V usage is TRBV7-8 and J usage is TRBJ2-7; the match to TRBD1 covers 8 bases. The CDR3 extends over 17 amino acids. Germline values: CDR1 SGHVS, CDR2 FQNEAQ. The V segment lost 1 base and the J segment 4 bases; nucleotides outside the gene matches: 12. Written as DNA, the CDR3 is TGTGCCAGCAGCTTAGGTCTTCGTGGACAGGGTTCATACGAGCAGTACTTC. Translation: CASSLGLRGQGSYEQYF.